This is a list of T cell receptor beta chains from one sample in a study of shared clonotypes between healthy human individuals. This table comes from immunoSEQ multiplex PCR, and its TCRdb copy is limited to in-frame clones, with some not included. The sample yields over 400,000 clones, 90% to 96% seen once. The specimen was naive CD4+ T cells sorted from blood. These receptors came from a woman between 25 and 40 years old in good health. Both conserved end residues are part of each CDR3. Fields, in order: D gene, V gene, CDR3 length, J gene, CDR3 protein. D genes are given only for firm matches.

d_call: NA
v_call: TRBV9
cdr3_length: 12
j_call: TRBJ1-2
cdr3_aa: CASSVQNAGQTF

d_call: NA
v_call: TRBV29-1
cdr3_length: 11
j_call: TRBJ2-3
cdr3_aa: CSAGRTDTQYF

d_call: NA
v_call: TRBV28
cdr3_length: 15
j_call: TRBJ2-7
cdr3_aa: CASSSPLGGVYEQYF

d_call: NA
v_call: TRBV5-1
cdr3_length: 15
j_call: TRBJ2-1
cdr3_aa: CASSLVWGAMNEQFF

d_call: TRBD1
v_call: TRBV28
cdr3_length: 16
j_call: TRBJ2-2
cdr3_aa: CASSTPGQGAVGELFF

d_call: TRBD2
v_call: TRBV27
cdr3_length: 15
j_call: TRBJ2-7
cdr3_aa: CASSILTSGSYEQYF

d_call: TRBD1
v_call: TRBV5-6
cdr3_length: 15
j_call: TRBJ2-5
cdr3_aa: CASSGTGEYQETQYF

d_call: NA
v_call: TRBV9
cdr3_length: 16
j_call: TRBJ1-3
cdr3_aa: CASSVGGIFKGNTIYF

d_call: TRBD1
v_call: TRBV28
cdr3_length: 13
j_call: TRBJ1-2
cdr3_aa: CASRRTGTVGYTF

d_call: TRBD1
v_call: TRBV19
cdr3_length: 15
j_call: TRBJ1-5
cdr3_aa: CASGGQGSPNQPQHF

d_call: TRBD2
v_call: TRBV10-1
cdr3_length: 16
j_call: TRBJ2-5
cdr3_aa: CASSESLAGGHGTQYF

d_call: NA
v_call: TRBV5-1
cdr3_length: 16
j_call: TRBJ2-2
cdr3_aa: CASSFVRSPNTGELFF

d_call: TRBD2
v_call: TRBV9
cdr3_length: 14
j_call: TRBJ2-7
cdr3_aa: CASSPSTSTHEQYF

d_call: NA
v_call: TRBV6-1
cdr3_length: 15
j_call: TRBJ1-5
cdr3_aa: CASSQDWGSGQPQHF

d_call: TRBD2
v_call: TRBV10-3
cdr3_length: 17
j_call: TRBJ2-3
cdr3_aa: CAISDERLAGRIDTQYF

d_call: NA
v_call: TRBV19
cdr3_length: 13
j_call: TRBJ1-1
cdr3_aa: CASSMIPNTEAFF

d_call: TRBD2
v_call: TRBV30
cdr3_length: 14
j_call: TRBJ2-1
cdr3_aa: CAWTRLAGYNEQFF

d_call: TRBD1
v_call: TRBV7-2
cdr3_length: 14
j_call: TRBJ1-1
cdr3_aa: CASSWTGEYTEAFF

d_call: NA
v_call: TRBV19
cdr3_length: 14
j_call: TRBJ1-1
cdr3_aa: CASSIEATRVEAFF

d_call: TRBD2
v_call: TRBV7-8
cdr3_length: 19
j_call: TRBJ2-7
cdr3_aa: CASSLPLRGAGGHSYEQYF

d_call: NA
v_call: TRBV29-1
cdr3_length: 11
j_call: TRBJ2-5
cdr3_aa: CSVGSQETQYF

d_call: TRBD1
v_call: TRBV15
cdr3_length: 15
j_call: TRBJ1-2
cdr3_aa: CATSRPGQGLQSNTF

d_call: TRBD1
v_call: TRBV10-1
cdr3_length: 13
j_call: TRBJ2-2
cdr3_aa: CASSQGASGELFF

d_call: TRBD2
v_call: TRBV19
cdr3_length: 14
j_call: TRBJ2-7
cdr3_aa: CASSIASGSYEQYF

d_call: TRBD1
v_call: TRBV5-4
cdr3_length: 15
j_call: TRBJ1-1
cdr3_aa: CASSPVDRADTEAFF

d_call: TRBD1
v_call: TRBV15
cdr3_length: 14
j_call: TRBJ2-5
cdr3_aa: CATSRDRGEETQYF

d_call: NA
v_call: TRBV5-1
cdr3_length: 15
j_call: TRBJ2-1
cdr3_aa: CASREPDLYFNEQFF

d_call: NA
v_call: TRBV15
cdr3_length: 16
j_call: TRBJ1-2
cdr3_aa: CATSGAQGRLSGGYTF

d_call: NA
v_call: TRBV29-1
cdr3_length: 13
j_call: TRBJ2-3
cdr3_aa: CSVEPRVTDTQYF

d_call: NA
v_call: TRBV11-2
cdr3_length: 17
j_call: TRBJ2-3
cdr3_aa: CASSRNGQYGGTDTQYF

d_call: TRBD2
v_call: TRBV19
cdr3_length: 15
j_call: TRBJ2-3
cdr3_aa: CASSTLGLAPDTQYF

d_call: NA
v_call: TRBV11-2
cdr3_length: 15
j_call: TRBJ2-1
cdr3_aa: CASSLARRGYNEQFF

d_call: NA
v_call: TRBV13
cdr3_length: 13
j_call: TRBJ1-1
cdr3_aa: CASSSRPNTEAFF

d_call: TRBD1
v_call: TRBV5-8
cdr3_length: 14
j_call: TRBJ2-7
cdr3_aa: CASSLPGTAYEQYF

d_call: NA
v_call: TRBV4-2
cdr3_length: 14
j_call: TRBJ2-3
cdr3_aa: CASSQRESTDTQYF

d_call: TRBD1
v_call: TRBV5-1
cdr3_length: 15
j_call: TRBJ1-5
cdr3_aa: CASSPLTGANQPQHF

d_call: NA
v_call: TRBV11-2
cdr3_length: 16
j_call: TRBJ2-3
cdr3_aa: CASSLALRGATDTQYF

d_call: NA
v_call: TRBV12-5
cdr3_length: 14
j_call: TRBJ1-3
cdr3_aa: CASGSRGTGNTIYF

d_call: NA
v_call: TRBV10-1
cdr3_length: 12
j_call: TRBJ1-1
cdr3_aa: CASSQGNTEAFF

d_call: NA
v_call: TRBV7-4
cdr3_length: 15
j_call: TRBJ2-2
cdr3_aa: CASSARTARTGELFF

d_call: TRBD2
v_call: TRBV11-2
cdr3_length: 17
j_call: TRBJ2-7
cdr3_aa: CASSRRLAGGSAYEQYF